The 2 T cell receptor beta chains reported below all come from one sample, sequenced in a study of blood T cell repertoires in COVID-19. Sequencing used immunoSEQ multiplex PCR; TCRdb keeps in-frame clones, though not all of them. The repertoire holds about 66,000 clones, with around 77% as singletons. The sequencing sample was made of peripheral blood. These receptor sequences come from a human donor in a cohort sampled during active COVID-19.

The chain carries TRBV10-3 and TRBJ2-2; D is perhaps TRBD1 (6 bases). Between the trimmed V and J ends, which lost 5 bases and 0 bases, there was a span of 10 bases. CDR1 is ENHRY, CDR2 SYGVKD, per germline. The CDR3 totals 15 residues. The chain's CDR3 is CAISWTVANTGELFF. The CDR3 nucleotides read TGTGCCATCAGTTGGACAGTCGCGAACACCGGGGAGCTGTTTTTT.

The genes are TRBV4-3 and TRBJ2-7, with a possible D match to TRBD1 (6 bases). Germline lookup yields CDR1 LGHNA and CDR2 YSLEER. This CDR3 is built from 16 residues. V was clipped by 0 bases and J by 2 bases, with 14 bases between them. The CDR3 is CASSQDRQGPTYEQYF. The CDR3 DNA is TGCGCCAGCAGCCAAGATCGGCAGGGGCCTACCTACGAGCAGTACTTC.